Below, 25 T cell receptor beta chains from the same sample are listed, as sequenced in a study of T cell responses to AZD1222 COVID-19 vaccine. Produced via immunoSEQ multiplex PCR; TCRdb's table is partial and in-frame only. Among roughly 120,000 clones listed, more than 90% were seen once. The sequencing here drew on peripheral blood, taken 28 days after the second AZD1222 dose. Receptor source: an adult who received the AZD1222 COVID-19 vaccine.

V is TRBV7-2 and J is TRBJ1-5, with TRBD1 matching 12 bases. Germline CDR1 reads SGHTA; CDR2 reads FQGNSA. V lost 1 base and J lost 1; bases outside the gene matches: 5. The CDR3 has 18 amino acids. As DNA, the CDR3 is TGTGCCAGCAGCTTAGTAGGGACAGGGGGCTCCAGCAATCAGCCCCAGCATTTT. Protein product: CASSLVGTGGSSNQPQHF.

The chain recombines TRBV7-8 with TRBJ1-3; D not resolved. Germline V lookup: CDR1 SGHVS, CDR2 FQNEAQ. V lost 2 bases to trimming and J lost 4 bases, with 9 bases between them. CDR3 length: 14 amino acids. CDR3 residues: CASSLMMGGNTIYF. For the CDR3, the DNA is TGTGCCAGCAGCTTAATGATGGGAGGAAACACCATATATTTT.

The rearrangement links TRBV7-9 to TRBJ2-2; D is ambiguous. V dropped 2 bases and J dropped 2 bases, with 6 bases sitting between them. Germline V gene lookup returns CDR1 SEHNR and CDR2 FQNEAQ (reference sequence). CDR3 length: 14 amino acids. CDR3 sequence reads: CASSLFPNTGELFF. In DNA form, the CDR3 reads TGTGCCAGCAGCTTATTCCCTAACACCGGGGAGCTGTTTTTT.

The rearrangement links TRBV6-4 to TRBJ1-5; D unclear. The CDR3 spans 13 residues. Germline lookup yields CDR1 MRHNA and CDR2 SNTAGT. Trimming stripped 0 bases from V and 3 bases from J, with 3 bases between. The DNA for the CDR3 is TGTGCCAGCAGTGACTCCCCCAATCAGCCCCAGCATTTT. It is translated as CASSDSPNQPQHF.

The chain couples TRBV3-1 (or the pseudogene TRBV3-2) to TRBJ1-1; 7 positions match TRBD1. Germline V lookup: CDR1 LGHDT, CDR2 YNNKEL (reference sequence). Trimming took 4 bases from V and 5 from J; bases not matched to a gene: 4. The CDR3 has 13 amino acids. The CDR3: CASSLPRGTEAFF. For the CDR3, the DNA is TGTGCCAGCAGCCTCCCCAGGGGGACTGAAGCTTTCTTT.

The chain couples TRBV9 to TRBJ1-2; D not resolved. The CDR3 has 15 amino acids. Trimming cost V 2 bases and J 2 bases, with 13 bases left between them. Germline CDR1 reads SGDLS; CDR2 reads YYNGEE. This CDR3 reads CASSVLTLGNYGYTF. CDR3 in DNA: TGTGCCAGCAGCGTCCTGACATTAGGCAACTATGGCTACACCTTC.

The chain employs TRBV3-1 (or the pseudogene TRBV3-2) and TRBJ2-7, with D possibly being TRBD1 or TRBD2 (5 bases each). Trimming cost V 4 bases and J 2 bases, with 9 bases left between them. The CDR3 is made up of 13 amino acids. Germline-derived CDR1 and CDR2 are LGHDT and YNNKEL (reference sequence). This CDR3 reads CASSRDGPYEQYF. The DNA for the CDR3 is TGTGCCAGCAGCCGGGACGGCCCCTACGAGCAGTACTTC.

Here the CDR3 reads CASSRQGGSGELFF. The DNA for the CDR3 is TGCGCCAGCAGCAGACAGGGGGGATCCGGGGAGCTGTTTTTT. This chain connects TRBV5-1 to TRBJ2-2, with 9 bases that match TRBD1. With 4 bases clipped from V and 6 bases from J, the junction kept 4 bases outside the gene matches. The CDR3 spans 14 residues. The germline gives CDR1 SGHRS, CDR2 YFSETQ. The entire variable domain, with the rest obtained from reference TRBV5-1 and TRBJ2-2, is as follows: KAGVTQTPRYLIKTRGQQVTLSCSPISGHRSVSWYQQTPGQGLQFLFEYFSETQRNKGNFPGRFSGRQFSNSRSEMNVSTLELGDSALYLCASSRQGGSGELFFGEGSRLTVL.

This clone was seen only a few times. The chain couples TRBV18 to TRBJ1-3; D is undetermined. V dropped 2 bases and J dropped 3 bases, with 8 bases sitting between them. The CDR3 contains 14 residues. The germline V gene has CDR1 KGHSH and CDR2 LQKENI. The CDR3 sequence is CASSPTADGNTIYF. The CDR3 coding sequence is TGTGCCAGCTCACCAACAGCCGATGGAAACACCATATATTTT.

The rearrangement uses TRBV2 and TRBJ2-2, with 12 bases lining up with TRBD1. Germline V gene data show CDR1 as SNHLY and CDR2 as FYNNEI. The V gene end was trimmed by 6 bases and the J gene end by 5 bases; junction bases not matched to a gene: 4. This CDR3 spans 15 amino acids. CDR3: CASRGTGGLTGELFF. CDR3 bases: TGTGCCAGCAGAGGGACAGGGGGCTTGACCGGGGAGCTGTTTTTT. Looking up the rest from reference TRBV2 and TRBJ2-2 gives the full variable domain: EPEVTQTPSHQVTQMGQEVILRCVPISNHLYFYWYRQILGQKVEFLVSFYNNEISEKSEIFDDQFSVERPDGSNFTLKIRSTKLEDSAMYFCASRGTGGLTGELFFGEGSRLTVL.

The chain couples TRBV2 to TRBJ2-1; 8 bases agree with TRBD1. In germline, CDR1 is SNHLY, CDR2 FYNNEI. This CDR3 region has 14 residues. J was trimmed by 7 bases and V by 3 bases; bases with no gene match: 5. The CDR3 bases are TGTGCCAGCAGTGACGGACAGGGTATTAATGAGCAGTTCTTC. Its translation is CASSDGQGINEQFF. Full variable domain (outside the CDR3, taken from reference TRBV2 and TRBJ2-1): EPEVTQTPSHQVTQMGQEVILRCVPISNHLYFYWYRQILGQKVEFLVSFYNNEISEKSEIFDDQFSVERPDGSNFTLKIRSTKLEDSAMYFCASSDGQGINEQFFGPGTRLTVL.

The V call is TRBV21-1, the J call TRBJ2-3; the table calls TRBD2, which could not be checked here. TRBV21-1 is tagged as a pseudogene. The CDR3 has 19 residues. The CDR3 DNA reads TGTGCCAGCACCCCCCGGCGGGACGCAAAAACCGTTAGCACAGATACGCAGTATTTT. Residues: CASTPRRDAKTVSTDTQYF.

This chain joins TRBV7-3 and TRBJ2-3, with 7 bases matching TRBD1. In germline, CDR1 is SGHTA, CDR2 FQGTGA. V lost 3 bases, J lost 0 bases, and 3 bases stayed unmatched. This CDR3 is built from 15 residues. The CDR3 reads CASSFYRGSTDTQYF. CDR3 bases: TGTGCCAGCAGCTTCTACAGGGGTAGCACAGATACGCAGTATTTT. Looking up the rest from reference TRBV7-3 and TRBJ2-3 gives the full variable domain: GAGVSQTPSNKVTEKGKYVELRCDPISGHTALYWYRQSLGQGPEFLIYFQGTGAADDSGLPNDRFFAVRPEGSVSTLKIQRTERGDSAVYLCASSFYRGSTDTQYFGPGTRLTVL.

The chain carries TRBV4-3 and TRBJ1-3; D gene ambiguous. The V gene's germline CDR1 is LGHNA and CDR2 YSLEER. The V gene lost 4 bases and the J gene lost 0 bases, with 7 bases spanning the gap. The CDR3 runs 14 residues. As DNA, the CDR3 is TGCGCCAGCAGCCTATTTTCCTCTGGAAACACCATATATTTT. It encodes CASSLFSSGNTIYF.

The rearrangement uses TRBV28 and TRBJ1-4, with 7 nucleotides matching TRBD1. Germline V CDR1 and CDR2: MDHEN, SYDVKM. CDR3 size: 14 residues. V gave up 7 bases and J gave up 8 bases; unmatched junction bases: 10. The CDR3 nucleotides are TGTGCCAGCAAGATGACGACAGGGAGGGAAAAACTGTTTTTT. It translates to CASKMTTGREKLFF.

This sequence joins TRBV5-4 and TRBJ1-1, with D hard to call. The V gene lost 0 bases and the J gene lost 0 bases, with 9 bases spanning the gap. The CDR3 contains 15 residues. From germline, CDR1 is SGHNT and CDR2 YYREEE (reference sequence). CDR3: CASSLARRMNTEAFF. CDR3 in DNA: TGTGCCAGCAGCTTGGCCCGCAGGATGAACACTGAAGCTTTCTTT.

The chain recombines TRBV4-3 with TRBJ1-1; D ambiguous. Germline V lookup: CDR1 LGHNA, CDR2 YSLEER. The CDR3 has 15 residues. V dropped 1 base and J dropped 2 bases, with 11 bases sitting between them. CDR3 protein: CASSQVVGINTEAFF. The CDR3 DNA reads TGCGCCAGCAGCCAAGTTGTAGGGATTAACACTGAAGCTTTCTTT.

The V gene is TRBV18, the J gene TRBJ1-3; 7 bases are shared with TRBD1. CDR3 length: 16 amino acids. Germline CDR1 and CDR2: KGHSH and LQKENI. V trimming: 3 bases; J trimming: 4 bases; junction bases outside the gene matches: 9. The CDR3 reads CASSPKQGSLGNTIYF. CDR3 bases: TGTGCCAGCTCACCGAAACAGGGGTCTCTGGGAAACACCATATATTTT.

The rearrangement joins TRBV5-1 to TRBJ1-3; 11 bases fit TRBD1. Trimming at V came to 4 bases and at J to 4 bases, leaving 4 bases not matched to a gene. This CDR3 has 15 amino acids. CDR1 and CDR2 from the germline V gene are SGHRS and YFSETQ. CDR3 nucleotides: TGCGCCAGCAGCCCCGGGACAGGGGGAGGAAACACCATATATTTT. It translates to CASSPGTGGGNTIYF.

The V and J genes are TRBV4-3 and TRBJ1-1, with D unclear. Germline CDR1 LGHNA, CDR2 YSLEER. The CDR3 spans 15 residues. Trimming left V 0 bases short and J 6 bases short, with 14 bases between. CDR3 nucleotides: TGCGCCAGCAGCCAAGAAGGCGGGATCGGGGCTGAAGCTTTCTTT. Protein sequence: CASSQEGGIGAEAFF.

The V call is TRBV9, the J call TRBJ1-1, with TRBD1 matching 10 bases. Trimming took 4 bases from V and 3 from J; bases not matched to a gene: 9. This CDR3 comprises 16 residues. Germline V gene lookup returns CDR1 SGDLS and CDR2 YYNGEE. The CDR3 spells CASSSKSGTGDTEAFF. The CDR3 bases are TGTGCCAGCAGCTCAAAAAGCGGGACAGGGGACACTGAAGCTTTCTTT.

This sequence joins TRBV5-1 and TRBJ2-2; 10 bases align to TRBD2. Trimming cost V 2 bases and J 6 bases; bases outside gene matches: 7. Germline V lookup: CDR1 SGHRS, CDR2 YFSETQ. This CDR3 is 16 amino acids long. CDR3 amino acids: CASSFVSGGASGELFF. CDR3 DNA sequence: TGCGCCAGCAGCTTTGTAAGCGGGGGGGCGTCCGGGGAGCTGTTTTTT.

The chain couples TRBV7-2 to TRBJ1-2; the match to TRBD1 covers 10 bases. The CDR3 totals 15 residues. V lost 5 bases to trimming and J lost 4 bases; unmatched junction nucleotides: 7. Per germline, CDR1 SGHTA and CDR2 FQGNSA. CDR3 DNA sequence: TGTGCCAGCAGCCCGAGAGGACAGGGGGGCTATGGCTACACCTTC. Its protein is CASSPRGQGGYGYTF. Based on the CDR3 plus reference TRBV7-2 and TRBJ1-2, the full variable domain is GAGVSQSPSNKVTEKGKDVELRCDPISGHTALYWYRQSLGQGLEFLIYFQGNSAPDKSGLPSDRFSAERTGGSVSTLTIQRTQQEDSAVYLCASSPRGQGGYGYTFGSGTRLTVV.

J is TRBJ1-3 and V is TRBV6-5; the D is unclear. The CDR3 is made up of 15 amino acids. Looked up from germline, CDR1 is MNHEY and CDR2 is SVGAGI. The ends were cut back, 2 bases at V and 0 bases at J, with 8 bases in the middle. CDR3: CASSYTWVSGNTIYF. Written as DNA, the CDR3 is TGTGCCAGCAGTTACACCTGGGTCTCTGGAAACACCATATATTTT.

The chain carries TRBV7-9 and TRBJ1-2; no clear D gene. V was trimmed by 1 base and J by 2 bases, leaving 5 bases between them. Germline V lookup: CDR1 SEHNR, CDR2 FQNEAQ (reference sequence). The CDR3 has 13 residues. The CDR3 loop is CASSLVENYGYTF. CDR3 sequence (DNA): TGTGCCAGCAGCTTAGTTGAGAACTATGGCTACACCTTC.